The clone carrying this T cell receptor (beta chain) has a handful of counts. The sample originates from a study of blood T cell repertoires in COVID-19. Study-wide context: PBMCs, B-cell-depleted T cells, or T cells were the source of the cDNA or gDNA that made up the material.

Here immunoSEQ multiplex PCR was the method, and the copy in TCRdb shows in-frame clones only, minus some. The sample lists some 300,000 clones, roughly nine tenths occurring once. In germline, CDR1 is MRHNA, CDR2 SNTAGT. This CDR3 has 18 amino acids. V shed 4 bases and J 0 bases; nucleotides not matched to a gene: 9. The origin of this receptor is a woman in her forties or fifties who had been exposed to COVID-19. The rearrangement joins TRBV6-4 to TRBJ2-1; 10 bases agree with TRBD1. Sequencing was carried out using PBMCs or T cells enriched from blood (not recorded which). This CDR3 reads CASSVLTGGKSSYNEQFF. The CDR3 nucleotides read TGTGCCAGCAGTGTCCTGACAGGGGGCAAAAGCTCCTACAATGAGCAGTTCTTC.